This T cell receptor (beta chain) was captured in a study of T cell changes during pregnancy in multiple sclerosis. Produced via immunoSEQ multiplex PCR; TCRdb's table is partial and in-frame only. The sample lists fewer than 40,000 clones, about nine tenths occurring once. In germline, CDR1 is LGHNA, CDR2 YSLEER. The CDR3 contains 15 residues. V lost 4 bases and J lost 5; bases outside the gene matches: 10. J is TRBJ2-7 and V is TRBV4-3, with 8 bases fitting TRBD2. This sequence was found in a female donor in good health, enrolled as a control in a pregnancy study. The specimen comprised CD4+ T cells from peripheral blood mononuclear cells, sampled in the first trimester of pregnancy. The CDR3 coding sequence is TGCGCCAGCAGCCCTGCCGGGGGGGGCCAGAACGAGCAGTACTTC. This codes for CASSPAGGGQNEQYF.